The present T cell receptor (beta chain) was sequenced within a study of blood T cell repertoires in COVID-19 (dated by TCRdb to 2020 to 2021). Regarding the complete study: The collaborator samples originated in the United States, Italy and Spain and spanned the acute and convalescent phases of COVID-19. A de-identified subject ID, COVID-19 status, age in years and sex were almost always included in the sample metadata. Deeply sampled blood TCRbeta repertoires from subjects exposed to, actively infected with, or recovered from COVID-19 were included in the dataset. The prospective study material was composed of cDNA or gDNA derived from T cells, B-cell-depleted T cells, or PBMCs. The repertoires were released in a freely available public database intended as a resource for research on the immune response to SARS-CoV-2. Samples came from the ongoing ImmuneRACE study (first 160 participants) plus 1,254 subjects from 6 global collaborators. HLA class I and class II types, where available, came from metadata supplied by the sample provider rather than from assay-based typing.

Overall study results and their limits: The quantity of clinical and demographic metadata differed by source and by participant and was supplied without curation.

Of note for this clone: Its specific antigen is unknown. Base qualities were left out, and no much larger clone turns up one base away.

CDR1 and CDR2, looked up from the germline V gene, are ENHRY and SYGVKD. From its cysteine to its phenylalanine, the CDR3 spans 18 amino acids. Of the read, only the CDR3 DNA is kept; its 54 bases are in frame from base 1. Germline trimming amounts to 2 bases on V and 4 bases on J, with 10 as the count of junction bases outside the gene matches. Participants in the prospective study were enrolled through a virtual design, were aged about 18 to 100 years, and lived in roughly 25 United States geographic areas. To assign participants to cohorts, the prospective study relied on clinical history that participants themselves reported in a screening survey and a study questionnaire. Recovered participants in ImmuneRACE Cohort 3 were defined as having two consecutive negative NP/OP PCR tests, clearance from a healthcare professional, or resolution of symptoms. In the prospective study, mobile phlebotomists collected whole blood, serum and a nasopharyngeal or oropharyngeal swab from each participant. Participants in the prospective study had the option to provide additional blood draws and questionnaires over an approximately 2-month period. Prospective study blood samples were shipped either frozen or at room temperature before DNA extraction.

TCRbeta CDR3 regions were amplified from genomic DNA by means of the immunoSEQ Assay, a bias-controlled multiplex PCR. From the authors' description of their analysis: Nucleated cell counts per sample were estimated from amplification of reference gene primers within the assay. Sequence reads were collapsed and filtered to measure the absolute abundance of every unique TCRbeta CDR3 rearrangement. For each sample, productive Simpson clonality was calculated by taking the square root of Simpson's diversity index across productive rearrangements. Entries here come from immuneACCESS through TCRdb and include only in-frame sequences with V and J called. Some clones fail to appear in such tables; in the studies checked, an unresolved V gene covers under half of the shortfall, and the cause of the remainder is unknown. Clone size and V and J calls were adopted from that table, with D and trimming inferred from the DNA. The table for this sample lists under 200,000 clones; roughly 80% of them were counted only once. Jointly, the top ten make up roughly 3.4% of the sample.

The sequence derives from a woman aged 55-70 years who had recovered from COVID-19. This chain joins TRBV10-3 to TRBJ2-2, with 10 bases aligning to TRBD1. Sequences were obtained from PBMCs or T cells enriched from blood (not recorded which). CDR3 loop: CAISERPLDRGRTGELFF. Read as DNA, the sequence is TGTGCCATCAGTGAGCGACCCCTCGACAGGGGGCGCACCGGGGAGCTGTTTTTT.